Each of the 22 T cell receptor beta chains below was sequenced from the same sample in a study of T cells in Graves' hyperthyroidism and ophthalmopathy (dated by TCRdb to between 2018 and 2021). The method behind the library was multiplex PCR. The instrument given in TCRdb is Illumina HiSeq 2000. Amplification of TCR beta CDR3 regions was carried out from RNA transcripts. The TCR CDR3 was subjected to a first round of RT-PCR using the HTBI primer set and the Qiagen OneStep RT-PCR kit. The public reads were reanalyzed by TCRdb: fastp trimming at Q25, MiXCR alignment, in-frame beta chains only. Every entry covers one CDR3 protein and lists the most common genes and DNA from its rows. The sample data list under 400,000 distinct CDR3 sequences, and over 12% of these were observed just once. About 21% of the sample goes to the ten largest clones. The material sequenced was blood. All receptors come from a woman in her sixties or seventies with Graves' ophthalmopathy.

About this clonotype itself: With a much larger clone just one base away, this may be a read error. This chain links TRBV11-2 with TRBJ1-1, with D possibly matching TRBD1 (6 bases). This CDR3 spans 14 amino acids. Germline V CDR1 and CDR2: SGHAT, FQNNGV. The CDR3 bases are TGTGTCAGCACCCGGGGGCCCATGAACACTGAAGCTTTCTTT. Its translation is CVSTRGPMNTEAFF.

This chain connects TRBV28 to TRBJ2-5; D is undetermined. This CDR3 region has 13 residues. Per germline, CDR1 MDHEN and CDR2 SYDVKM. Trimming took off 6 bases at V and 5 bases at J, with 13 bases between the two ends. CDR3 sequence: CASSPRVPETQYF. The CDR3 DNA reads TGTGCCAGCAGCCCTCGGGTTCCGGAGACCCAGTACTTC.

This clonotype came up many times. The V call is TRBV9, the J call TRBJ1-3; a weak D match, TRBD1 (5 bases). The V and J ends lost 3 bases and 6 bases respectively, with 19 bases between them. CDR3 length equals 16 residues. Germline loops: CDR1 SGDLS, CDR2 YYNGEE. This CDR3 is CASSGSRLGEENTIYF. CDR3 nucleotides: TGTGCCAGCAGCGGTAGTAGATTAGGGGAGGAAAACACCATATATTTT.

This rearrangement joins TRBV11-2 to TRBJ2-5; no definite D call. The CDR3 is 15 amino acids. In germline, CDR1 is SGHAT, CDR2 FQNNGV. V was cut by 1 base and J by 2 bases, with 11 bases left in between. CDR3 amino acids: CASSLGQNPQETQYF. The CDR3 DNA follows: TGTGCCAGCAGCTTAGGGCAGAACCCTCAAGAGACCCAGTACTTC.

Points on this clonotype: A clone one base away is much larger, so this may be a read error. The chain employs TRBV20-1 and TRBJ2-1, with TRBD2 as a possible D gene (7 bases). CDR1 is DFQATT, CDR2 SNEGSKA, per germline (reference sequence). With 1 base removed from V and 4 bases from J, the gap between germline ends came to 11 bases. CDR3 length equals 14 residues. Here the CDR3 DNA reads TGCAGTGCTAGAGCGGCGGGGGCTTACAATGAGCAGTTCTTC. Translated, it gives CSARAAGAYNEQFF.

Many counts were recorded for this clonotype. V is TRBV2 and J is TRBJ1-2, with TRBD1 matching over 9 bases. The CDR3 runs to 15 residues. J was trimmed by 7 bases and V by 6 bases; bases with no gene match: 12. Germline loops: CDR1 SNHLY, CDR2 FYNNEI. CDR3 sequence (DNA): TGTGCCAGCAGCATAACCGGACAGGGGTTCGGTGGCTACACCTTC. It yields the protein CASSITGQGFGGYTF.

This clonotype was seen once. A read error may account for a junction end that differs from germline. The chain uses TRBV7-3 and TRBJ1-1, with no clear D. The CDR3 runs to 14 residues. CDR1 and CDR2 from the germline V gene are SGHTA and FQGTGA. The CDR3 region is CASSPSHGNAEAFF. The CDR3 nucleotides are TGTGCCAGCAGCCCTTCACACGGGAACGCTGAAGCTTTCTTT.

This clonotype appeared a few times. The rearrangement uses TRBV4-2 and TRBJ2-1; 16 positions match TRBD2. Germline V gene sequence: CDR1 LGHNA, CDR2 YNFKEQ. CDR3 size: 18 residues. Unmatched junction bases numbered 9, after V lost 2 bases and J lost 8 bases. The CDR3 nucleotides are TGTGCCAGCAGCCAAACGGGACTAGCGGGAGGGGTGTATGATGAGCAGTTCTTC. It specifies CASSQTGLAGGVYDEQFF.

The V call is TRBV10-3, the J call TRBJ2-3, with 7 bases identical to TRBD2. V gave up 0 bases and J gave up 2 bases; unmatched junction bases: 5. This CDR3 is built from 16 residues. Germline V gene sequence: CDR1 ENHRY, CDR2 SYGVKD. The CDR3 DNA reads TGTGCCATCAGTGAGTCAAGCGGGGAATACACAGATACGCAGTATTTT. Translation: CAISESSGEYTDTQYF.

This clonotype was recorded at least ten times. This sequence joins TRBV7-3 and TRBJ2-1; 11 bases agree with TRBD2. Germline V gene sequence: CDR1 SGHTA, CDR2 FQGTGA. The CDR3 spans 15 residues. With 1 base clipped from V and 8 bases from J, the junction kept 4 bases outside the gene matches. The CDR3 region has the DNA TGTGCCAGCAGCTTAAGCGCTAGCGGGAGGTATGAGCAGTTCTTC. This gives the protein CASSLSASGRYEQFF.

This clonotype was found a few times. CDR3 DNA sequence: TGTGCCAGCAGCGTAGGAGGGGCCACTGAAGCTTTCTTT. Amino acid sequence: CASSVGGATEAFF. The gene calls are TRBV9 and TRBJ1-1; a weak D match, TRBD1 (5 bases). The CDR3 length is 13 residues. Germline assignment: CDR1 SGDLS and CDR2 YYNGEE. V was clipped by 0 bases and J by 4 bases, with 7 bases between them.

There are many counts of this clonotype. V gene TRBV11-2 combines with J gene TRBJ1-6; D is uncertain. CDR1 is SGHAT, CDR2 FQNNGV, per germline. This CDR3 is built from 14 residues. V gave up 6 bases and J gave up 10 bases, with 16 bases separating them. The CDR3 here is CASRPALAGSPLHF. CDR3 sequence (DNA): TGTGCCAGCAGACCCGCCCTAGCAGGCTCACCCCTCCACTTT. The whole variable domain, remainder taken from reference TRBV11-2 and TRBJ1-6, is EAGVAQSPRYKIIEKRQSVAFWCNPISGHATLYWYQQILGQGPKLLIQFQNNGVVDDSQLPKDRFSAERLKGVDSTLKIQPAKLEDSAVYLCASRPALAGSPLHFGNGTRLTVT.

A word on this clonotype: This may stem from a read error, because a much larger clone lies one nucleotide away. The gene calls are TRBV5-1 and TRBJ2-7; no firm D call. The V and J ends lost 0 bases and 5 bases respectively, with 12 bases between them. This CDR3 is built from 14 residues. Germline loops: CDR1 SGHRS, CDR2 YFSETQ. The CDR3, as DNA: TGCGCCAGCAGCTTGGAGTCAGGAATCCACGAGCAGTACTTC. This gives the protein CASSLESGIHEQYF.

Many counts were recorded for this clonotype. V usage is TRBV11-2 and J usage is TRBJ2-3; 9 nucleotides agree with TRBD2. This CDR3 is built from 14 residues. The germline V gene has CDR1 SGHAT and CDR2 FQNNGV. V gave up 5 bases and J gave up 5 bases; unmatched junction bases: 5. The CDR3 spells CASSATSGLDTQYF. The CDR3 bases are TGTGCCAGCAGCGCCACTAGCGGGTTAGATACGCAGTATTTT.

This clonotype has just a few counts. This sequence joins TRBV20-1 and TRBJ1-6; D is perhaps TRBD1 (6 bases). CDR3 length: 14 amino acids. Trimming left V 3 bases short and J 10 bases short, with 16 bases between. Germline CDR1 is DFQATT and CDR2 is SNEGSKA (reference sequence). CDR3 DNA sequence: TGCAGTGCTAGGTTTACCACAGGGAACTCACCCCTCCACTTT. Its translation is CSARFTTGNSPLHF.

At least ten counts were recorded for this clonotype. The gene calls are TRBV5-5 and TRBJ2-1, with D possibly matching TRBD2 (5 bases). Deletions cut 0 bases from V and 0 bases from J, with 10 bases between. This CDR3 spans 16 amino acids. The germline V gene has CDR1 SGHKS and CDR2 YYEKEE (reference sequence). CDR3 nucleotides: TGTGCCAGCAGCTTGGACGGGGAGAGCTCCTACAATGAGCAGTTCTTC. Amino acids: CASSLDGESSYNEQFF.

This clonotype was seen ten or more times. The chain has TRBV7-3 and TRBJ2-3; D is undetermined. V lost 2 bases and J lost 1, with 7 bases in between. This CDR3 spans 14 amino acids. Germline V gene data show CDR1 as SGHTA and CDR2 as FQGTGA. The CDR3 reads CASSLGVGTDTQYF. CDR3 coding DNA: TGTGCCAGCAGCTTAGGAGTAGGCACAGATACGCAGTATTTT.

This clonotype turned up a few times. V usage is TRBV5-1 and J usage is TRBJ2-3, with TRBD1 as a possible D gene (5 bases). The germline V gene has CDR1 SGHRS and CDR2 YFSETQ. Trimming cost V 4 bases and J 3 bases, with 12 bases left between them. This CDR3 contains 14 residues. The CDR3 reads CASSAGRVTDTQYF. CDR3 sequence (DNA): TGCGCCAGCAGCGCTGGCAGGGTTACAGATACGCAGTATTTT.

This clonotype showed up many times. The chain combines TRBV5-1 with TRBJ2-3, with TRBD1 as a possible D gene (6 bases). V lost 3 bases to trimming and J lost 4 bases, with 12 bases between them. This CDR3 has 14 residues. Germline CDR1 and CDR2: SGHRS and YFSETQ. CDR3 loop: CASSSTGQPDTQYF. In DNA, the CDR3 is TGCGCCAGCAGCTCCACAGGGCAGCCAGATACGCAGTATTTT.

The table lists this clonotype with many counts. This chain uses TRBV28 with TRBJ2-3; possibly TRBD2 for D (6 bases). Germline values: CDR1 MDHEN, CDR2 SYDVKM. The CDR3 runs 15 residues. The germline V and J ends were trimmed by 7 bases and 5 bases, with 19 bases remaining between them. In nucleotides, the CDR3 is TGTGCCAGCACCCCTCCGCGGGAAGGGATAGATACGCAGTATTTT. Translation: CASTPPREGIDTQYF.

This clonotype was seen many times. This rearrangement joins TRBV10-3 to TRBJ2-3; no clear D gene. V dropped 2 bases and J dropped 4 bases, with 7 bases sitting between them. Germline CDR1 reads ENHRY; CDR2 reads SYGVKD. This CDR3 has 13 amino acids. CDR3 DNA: TGTGCCATCAGTGAGGTTTCGGCAGATACGCAGTATTTT. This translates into CAISEVSADTQYF.

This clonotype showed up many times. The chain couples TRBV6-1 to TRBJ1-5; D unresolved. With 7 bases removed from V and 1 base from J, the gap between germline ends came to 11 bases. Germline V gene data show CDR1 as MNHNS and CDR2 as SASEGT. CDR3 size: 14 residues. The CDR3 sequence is CASIEYKSNQPQHF. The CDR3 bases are TGTGCCAGCATCGAATACAAAAGCAATCAGCCCCAGCATTTT.